Each of the 29 T cell receptor beta chains below was sequenced from the same sample in a study of cytomegalovirus exposure and HLA in healthy donors. Primers for the PCR totalled 60 Vbeta and 13 Jbeta. Sequencing used immunoSEQ multiplex PCR; TCRdb keeps in-frame clones, though not all of them. The sample comprises 95,000 or so clones, approximately 81% of which are singletons, and less than 4.5% rests with the top ten. The sample consisted of PBMCs. The receptors shown here come from a woman between 70 and 85 years old in good health and CMV-seropositive.

DNA for the CDR3: TGCGCCAGCAGCTTTAATACAGGGGGATCCTACGAGCAGTACTTC. It encodes CASSFNTGGSYEQYF. The chain links TRBV5-1 to TRBJ2-7, with TRBD1 identical over 8 bases. Germline-derived CDR1 and CDR2 are SGHRS and YFSETQ. The CDR3 is made up of 15 amino acids. J lost 1 base, V lost 2 bases, and 5 bases had no gene match.

The V gene is TRBV20-1, the J gene TRBJ2-3, with D possibly TRBD1 on 6 matching bases. Trimming left V 7 bases short and J 5 bases short, with 10 bases between. Germline lookup yields CDR1 DFQATT and CDR2 SNEGSKA (reference sequence). The CDR3 consists of 11 residues. The DNA for the CDR3 is TGCAGTGTGGGGGCAAAAGATACGCAGTATTTT. Protein sequence: CSVGAKDTQYF.

This chain uses TRBV30 with TRBJ2-5, with D possibly being TRBD1 (6 bases). Germline lookup yields CDR1 GTSNPN and CDR2 SVGIG (reference sequence). The CDR3 covers 16 residues. Trimming pared 5 bases from V and 1 base from J, leaving 20 bases between. The CDR3 DNA reads TGTGCCTGGGACAAAGGGGGACCACAACCCCAAGAGACCCAGTACTTC. This codes for CAWDKGGPQPQETQYF. The complete variable domain, with remaining parts taken from reference TRBV30 and TRBJ2-5, reads SQTIHQWPATLVQPVGSPLSLECTVEGTSNPNLYWYRQAAGRGLQLLFYSVGIGQISSEVPQNLSASRPQDRQFILSSKKLLLSDSGFYLCAWDKGGPQPQETQYFGPGTRLLVL.

The J gene is TRBJ1-2, the V gene TRBV7-2, with no clear D. Trimming pared 1 base from V and 8 bases from J, leaving 17 bases between. The CDR3 runs to 15 residues. CDR1 and CDR2 from the germline V gene are SGHTA and FQGNSA. CDR3 nucleotides: TGTGCCAGCAGCTTAGGTGGCGACACAGAGAAGGGCTACACCTTC. It codes for CASSLGGDTEKGYTF. Combining the CDR3 with reference TRBV7-2 and TRBJ1-2 gives the whole variable domain GAGVSQSPSNKVTEKGKDVELRCDPISGHTALYWYRQSLGQGLEFLIYFQGNSAPDKSGLPSDRFSAERTGGSVSTLTIQRTQQEDSAVYLCASSLGGDTEKGYTFGSGTRLTVV.

V and J are TRBV28 and TRBJ2-3; D might be TRBD1 (6 bases). Trimming cost V 1 base and J 1 base, with 15 bases left between them. Germline V gene lookup returns CDR1 MDHEN and CDR2 SYDVKM. This CDR3 spans 17 amino acids. The CDR3 nucleotides are TGTGCCAGCAGTTTATCGTCAGGGGCGCGGGGCACAGATACGCAGTATTTT. Translation gives CASSLSSGARGTDTQYF.

This chain joins TRBV5-1 and TRBJ1-1; maybe TRBD1 (5 bases). The CDR3 is made up of 15 amino acids. The germline CDR1 and CDR2 sequences are SGHRS and YFSETQ. The V end lost 0 bases, the J end lost 5 bases, and 14 bases lay between the germline ends. The CDR3 bases are TGCGCCAGCAGCTTGGAAAATTTGGGGGGGACTGAAGCTTTCTTT. Translating gives CASSLENLGGTEAFF.

This chain joins TRBV29-1 and TRBJ2-3; 9 nucleotides agree with TRBD2. The V gene's germline CDR1 is SQVTM and CDR2 ANQGSEA. CDR3 size: 14 residues. Trimming cost V 5 bases and J 0 bases; bases outside gene matches: 3. The CDR3 bases are TGCAGCGTTAGCGGGAGGTCTAGCACAGATACGCAGTATTTT. Translated: CSVSGRSSTDTQYF.

The V call is TRBV6-1, the J call TRBJ2-2; 11 bases fit TRBD2. The V gene's germline CDR1 is MNHNS and CDR2 SASEGT. The junction had 9 bases not matched to a gene; V was cut back by 4 bases and J by 5 bases. The CDR3 contains 17 residues. The CDR3 reads CASSGPLAGGRTGELFF. CDR3 nucleotides: TGTGCCAGCAGTGGCCCTCTAGCGGGAGGCCGAACCGGGGAGCTGTTTTTT.

This clone has a handful of counts. This rearrangement joins TRBV7-2 to TRBJ2-7; D is perhaps TRBD1 (5 bases). CDR1 is SGHTA, CDR2 FQGNSA, per germline. Deletions cut 5 bases from V and 6 bases from J, with 14 bases between. The CDR3 has 13 residues. The CDR3 DNA sequence: TGTGCCAGCAGCGGTCCTTCCCAGGGCGAGCAGTACTTC. Translation gives CASSGPSQGEQYF. The variable domain in full, completed from reference TRBV7-2 and TRBJ2-7, reads GAGVSQSPSNKVTEKGKDVELRCDPISGHTALYWYRQSLGQGLEFLIYFQGNSAPDKSGLPSDRFSAERTGGSVSTLTIQRTQQEDSAVYLCASSGPSQGEQYFGPGTRLTVT.

V usage is TRBV27 and J usage is TRBJ2-1; D gene ambiguous. V was cut by 10 bases and J by 0 bases, with 10 bases left in between. Germline loops: CDR1 MNHEY, CDR2 SMNVEV (reference sequence). This CDR3 spans 13 amino acids. CDR3 in amino acids: CATALSSYNEQFF. The CDR3 nucleotides read TGTGCCACTGCACTGAGCTCCTACAATGAGCAGTTCTTC.

The chain uses TRBV11-2 and TRBJ2-1, with 12 bases matching TRBD2. Trimming at V came to 0 bases and at J to 8 bases, leaving 5 bases not matched to a gene. Germline values: CDR1 SGHAT, CDR2 FQNNGV. This CDR3 is 16 amino acids long. The CDR3 DNA reads as TGTGCCAGCAGCTTAGACACTAGCGGGAGGCCTGATGAGCAGTTCTTC. It yields the protein CASSLDTSGRPDEQFF.

The chain recombines TRBV7-9 with TRBJ2-5, with D perhaps TRBD2 (6 bases). The DNA end favors TRBJ2-7, so the J call may be wrong. This CDR3 region has 14 residues. CDR1 SEHNR and CDR2 FQNEAQ come from the germline V gene (reference sequence). The CDR3 DNA is TGTGCCAGCAGCTTAATTGGGGAGGAATACGAGCAGTACTTC. Translated, it gives CASSLIGEEYEQYF.

The V call is TRBV5-1, the J call TRBJ2-1; possible D gene TRBD1, 6 bases. Trimming removed 2 bases from V and 5 bases from J, with 11 bases in between. There are 14 residues in the CDR3. Looked up from germline, CDR1 is SGHRS and CDR2 is YFSETQ. The CDR3 sequence is CASSLRTANNEQFF. The DNA of the CDR3 is TGCGCCAGCAGCTTAAGGACAGCGAACAATGAGCAGTTCTTC.

This clone was seen only a few times. This sequence joins TRBV6-1 and TRBJ1-1; 9 bases agree with TRBD1. CDR3 length equals 13 residues. Per germline, CDR1 MNHNS and CDR2 SASEGT. J lost 4 bases, V lost 6 bases, and 3 bases had no gene match. In DNA, the CDR3 is TGTGCCAGCAGCCGGACAGGGGTCACTGAAGCTTTCTTT. It specifies CASSRTGVTEAFF.

The genes are TRBV7-3 and TRBJ2-3, with 7 bases matching TRBD1. V trimming: 5 bases; J trimming: 6 bases; junction bases outside the gene matches: 8. This CDR3 contains 14 residues. Germline loops: CDR1 SGHTA, CDR2 FQGTGA. CDR3 sequence: CASSGKGGSDTQYF. CDR3 nucleotide sequence: TGTGCCAGCAGCGGTAAAGGGGGCTCGGATACGCAGTATTTT.

The chain recombines TRBV2 with TRBJ1-2; 8 bases agree with TRBD1. The CDR3 contains 14 residues. CDR1 is SNHLY, CDR2 FYNNEI, per germline. V was clipped by 4 bases and J by 6 bases; unmatched bases: 7. Written as DNA, the CDR3 is TGTGCCAGCAGTGTTCAGGGGGCTATGGATGGCTACACCTTC. Protein product: CASSVQGAMDGYTF.

A note on this clone: This same CDR3 is encoded by further DNA sequences in the sample. The J gene is TRBJ2-2, the V gene TRBV5-6; D is ambiguous. V lost 0 bases, J lost 1 base, and 4 bases lay in between. From germline, CDR1 is SGHDT and CDR2 YYEEEE. The CDR3 totals 14 residues. CDR3 sequence reads: CASSLGQNTGELFF. The CDR3 DNA reads TGTGCCAGCAGCTTGGGACAGAACACCGGGGAGCTGTTTTTT.

This chain joins TRBV28 and TRBJ2-5; TRBD2 is a possible D gene (6 bases). The germline CDR1 and CDR2 sequences are MDHEN and SYDVKM. V lost 10 bases and J lost 2, with 20 bases in between. The CDR3 is made up of 15 amino acids. The CDR3 loop is CATLMEGRRQETQYF. The DNA of the CDR3 is TGTGCCACCTTAATGGAGGGCAGGAGGCAAGAGACCCAGTACTTC.

V is TRBV7-2 and J is TRBJ2-2; D is undetermined. Germline assignment: CDR1 SGHTA and CDR2 FQGNSA. Trimming left V 6 bases short and J 3 bases short, with 11 bases between. CDR3 size: 14 residues. The CDR3 region is CASSYPRDTGELFF. CDR3 bases: TGTGCCAGCAGTTATCCCCGGGACACCGGGGAGCTGTTTTTT.

The rearrangement joins TRBV6-1 to TRBJ2-1; perhaps TRBD2 as D (6 bases). V shed 2 bases and J shed 4 bases, with 15 bases lying between them. This CDR3 has 16 residues. The germline CDR1 and CDR2 sequences are MNHNS and SASEGT. The CDR3 is CASSELRTTSYNEQFF. DNA of the CDR3: TGTGCCAGCAGTGAACTTCGGACTACGAGTTACAATGAGCAGTTCTTC.

The chain couples TRBV2 to TRBJ1-1; the D is unclear. Germline lookup yields CDR1 SNHLY and CDR2 FYNNEI. The ends were cut back, 1 base at V and 11 bases at J, with 5 bases in the middle. The CDR3 covers 10 residues. The CDR3 sequence: CASSEGSAFF. The CDR3 DNA is TGTGCCAGCAGTGAAGGTTCGGCTTTCTTT.

V and J are TRBV18 and TRBJ1-2; 7 nucleotides agree with TRBD1. CDR3 length equals 16 residues. The germline gives CDR1 KGHSH, CDR2 LQKENI. J gave up 0 bases and V 2 bases, and 6 bases lay outside the gene matches. CDR3 DNA: TGTGCCAGCTCACCAAGTCAGCAGGGGGCTAACTATGGCTACACCTTC. It is translated as CASSPSQQGANYGYTF.

This chain connects TRBV11-3 to TRBJ2-3; TRBD2 agrees at 8 bases. CDR1 is SGHNT and CDR2 is YENEEA in the germline V gene. This CDR3 is 17 amino acids long. V lost 6 bases and J lost 0; bases outside the gene matches: 11. The CDR3 coding sequence is TGTGCCAGCAGTGAATCTAGCGGGTATATGAGCACAGATACGCAGTATTTT. It yields the protein CASSESSGYMSTDTQYF.

The chain couples TRBV30 to TRBJ1-1; D remains ambiguous. CDR1 is GTSNPN, CDR2 SVGIG, per germline (reference sequence). V was pared by 3 bases and J by 8 bases, with 10 bases between. The CDR3 loop spans 11 amino acids. For the CDR3, the DNA is TGTGCCTGGAGAGAGACTCGCGAAGCTTTCTTT. Translating it yields CAWRETREAFF.

The CDR3 reads CASSYRDRGSVQYF. Written as DNA, the CDR3 is TGTGCCAGCAGTTACAGGGACAGGGGGTCGGTGCAGTACTTC. V and J are TRBV6-6 and TRBJ2-5; TRBD1 matches 11 bases. CDR1 MNHNY and CDR2 SVGAGI come from the germline V gene (reference sequence). CDR3 length: 14 amino acids. V shed 2 bases, J shed 11 bases, and the junction held 7 bases outside the gene matches.

Comment on this clone: The sample has other DNA sequences that encode this CDR3 too. The V gene is TRBV7-2, the J gene TRBJ2-7, with TRBD2 matching over 7 bases. CDR1 is SGHTA and CDR2 is FQGNSA in the germline V gene. There are 13 residues in the CDR3. V shed 4 bases, J shed 3 bases, and the junction held 3 bases outside the gene matches. The CDR3 protein is CASSSGLVYEQYF. DNA of the CDR3: TGTGCCAGCAGCTCCGGACTAGTCTACGAGCAGTACTTC.

The CDR3 DNA sequence: TGTGCCAGCAGCAAAGGGTGGGCTAGCGGAGCCTTTCTCAAGCAGTACTTC. Translating it yields CASSKGWASGAFLKQYF. The V and J genes are TRBV14 and TRBJ2-7; 7 nucleotides align to TRBD2. CDR3 length equals 17 residues. The germline gives CDR1 SGHDN, CDR2 FVKESK. The ends lost 5 bases at V and 8 bases at J; junction bases unmatched: 21.

The CDR3 region has the DNA TGTGCCAGCAGTTACTCGCGTGACCGTCGAGGGATTCAGTACTTC. This translates into CASSYSRDRRGIQYF. The chain links TRBV6-5 to TRBJ2-4; D might be TRBD2 (5 bases). V was pared by 0 bases and J by 10 bases, with 16 bases between. This CDR3 region has 15 residues. The V gene's germline CDR1 is MNHEY and CDR2 SVGAGI.

V gene TRBV6-5 combines with J gene TRBJ1-5; D is ambiguous. CDR3 size: 14 residues. V lost 6 bases to trimming and J lost 2 bases, with 11 bases between them. CDR1 is MNHEY, CDR2 SVGAGI, per germline. CDR3 loop: CASSLISGNQPQHF. The CDR3 region has the DNA TGTGCCAGCAGCCTAATATCCGGCAATCAGCCCCAGCATTTT.